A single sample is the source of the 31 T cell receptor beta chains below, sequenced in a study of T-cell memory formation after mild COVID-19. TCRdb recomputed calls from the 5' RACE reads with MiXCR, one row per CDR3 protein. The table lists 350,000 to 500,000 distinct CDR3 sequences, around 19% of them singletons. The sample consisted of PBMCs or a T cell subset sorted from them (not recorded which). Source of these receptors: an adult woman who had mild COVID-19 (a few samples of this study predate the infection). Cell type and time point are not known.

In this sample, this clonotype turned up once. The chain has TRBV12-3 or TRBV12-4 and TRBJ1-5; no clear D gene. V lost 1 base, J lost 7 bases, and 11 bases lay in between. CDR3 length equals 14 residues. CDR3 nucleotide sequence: TGTGCCAGCAGTTTAGTCGGGGTACGGCAGCCCCAGCATTTT. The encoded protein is CASSLVGVRQPQHF.

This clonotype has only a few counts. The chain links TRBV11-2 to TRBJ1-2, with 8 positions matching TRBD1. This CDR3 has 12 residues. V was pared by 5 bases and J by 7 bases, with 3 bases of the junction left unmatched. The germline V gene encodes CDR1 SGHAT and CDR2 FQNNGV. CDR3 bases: TGTGCCAGCAGCCAGACAGGGGTTGGCTACACCTTC. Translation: CASSQTGVGYTF.

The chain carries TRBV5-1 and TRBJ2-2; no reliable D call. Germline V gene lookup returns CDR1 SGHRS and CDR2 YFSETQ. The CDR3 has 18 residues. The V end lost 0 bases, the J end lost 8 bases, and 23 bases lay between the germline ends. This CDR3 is CASSLADGPRTLVGELFF. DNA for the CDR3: TGCGCCAGCAGCTTGGCCGACGGCCCCCGGACCCTGGTAGGGGAGCTGTTTTTT.

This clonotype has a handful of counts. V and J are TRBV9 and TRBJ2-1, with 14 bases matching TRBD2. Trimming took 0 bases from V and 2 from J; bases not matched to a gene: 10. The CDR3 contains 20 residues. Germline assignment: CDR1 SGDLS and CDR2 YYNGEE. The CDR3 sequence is CASSVGSGLAGEWTYNEQFF. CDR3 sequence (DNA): TGTGCCAGCAGCGTAGGTTCGGGACTAGCGGGAGAGTGGACCTACAATGAGCAGTTCTTC.

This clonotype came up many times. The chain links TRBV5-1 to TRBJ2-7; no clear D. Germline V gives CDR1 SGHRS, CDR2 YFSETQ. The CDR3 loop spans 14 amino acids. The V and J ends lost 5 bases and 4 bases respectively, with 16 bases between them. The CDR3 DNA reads TGCGCCAGCAGTCAAAAAAATGGACCTTACGAGCAGTACTTC. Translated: CASSQKNGPYEQYF.

The CDR3 DNA sequence: TGTGCCAGCAGCCTGGGACAGGGGGATGAAAAACTGTTTTTT. Encoded protein: CASSLGQGDEKLFF. The rearrangement joins TRBV7-9 to TRBJ1-4; 11 positions match TRBD1. Germline V CDR1 and CDR2: SEHNR, FQNEAQ (reference sequence). The CDR3 is 14 residues long. V shed 5 bases and J 6 bases; nucleotides not matched to a gene: 2.

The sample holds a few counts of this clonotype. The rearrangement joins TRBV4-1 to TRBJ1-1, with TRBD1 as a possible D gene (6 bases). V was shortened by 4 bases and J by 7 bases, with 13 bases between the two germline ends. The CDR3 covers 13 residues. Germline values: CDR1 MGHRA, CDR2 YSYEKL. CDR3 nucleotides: TGCGCCAGCAGCCTTTTAGCAGGGGTTGAAGCTTTCTTT. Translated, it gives CASSLLAGVEAFF.

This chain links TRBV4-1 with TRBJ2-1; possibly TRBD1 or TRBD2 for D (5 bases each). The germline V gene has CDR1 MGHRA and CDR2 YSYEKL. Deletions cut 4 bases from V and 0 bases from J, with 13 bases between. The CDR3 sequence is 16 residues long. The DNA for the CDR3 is TGCGCCAGCAGCCCTTTCGGGGCCACCTCCTACAATGAGCAGTTCTTC. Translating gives CASSPFGATSYNEQFF.

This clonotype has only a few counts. CDR3 sequence: CASSQTGSTEAFF. The CDR3 region has the DNA TGTGCCAGCAGCCAAACAGGGAGTACTGAAGCTTTCTTT. The chain employs TRBV3-1 and TRBJ1-1; tentatively, D is TRBD1 (6 bases). CDR1 and CDR2 from the germline V gene are LGHDT and YNNKEL (reference sequence). The CDR3 has 13 amino acids. Trimming shortened V by 2 bases and J by 5 bases, and 9 bases separated the two germline ends.

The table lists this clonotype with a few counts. CDR3 DNA sequence: TGCGCCAGCAGCCAAGCCCCAGAGAACACTGAAGCTTTCTTT. It specifies CASSQAPENTEAFF. V and J are TRBV4-3 and TRBJ1-1; D is unclear. CDR1 is LGHNA and CDR2 is YSLEER in the germline V gene. Trimming took 1 base from V and 1 from J, leaving 7 bases between them. The CDR3 contains 14 residues.

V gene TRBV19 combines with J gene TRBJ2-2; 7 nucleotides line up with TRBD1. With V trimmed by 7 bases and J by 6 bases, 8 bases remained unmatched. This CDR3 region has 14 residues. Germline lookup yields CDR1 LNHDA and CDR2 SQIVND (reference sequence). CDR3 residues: CASTLAGTAGELFF. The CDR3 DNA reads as TGTGCCAGTACCTTGGCCGGGACAGCCGGGGAGCTGTTTTTT.

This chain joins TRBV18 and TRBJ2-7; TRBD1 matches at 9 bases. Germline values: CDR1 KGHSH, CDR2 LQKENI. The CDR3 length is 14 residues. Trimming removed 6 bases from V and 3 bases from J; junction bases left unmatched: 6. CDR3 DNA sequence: TGTGCCAGCTCCGGACCGGGACAGGGCTACGAGCAGTACTTC. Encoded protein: CASSGPGQGYEQYF.

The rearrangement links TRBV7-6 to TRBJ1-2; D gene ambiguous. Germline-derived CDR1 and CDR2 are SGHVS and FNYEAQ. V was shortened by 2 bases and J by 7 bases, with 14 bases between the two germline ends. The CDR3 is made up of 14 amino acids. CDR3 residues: CASSLNRDSGGYTF. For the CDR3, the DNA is TGTGCCAGCAGCTTAAATAGGGATTCGGGTGGCTACACCTTC.

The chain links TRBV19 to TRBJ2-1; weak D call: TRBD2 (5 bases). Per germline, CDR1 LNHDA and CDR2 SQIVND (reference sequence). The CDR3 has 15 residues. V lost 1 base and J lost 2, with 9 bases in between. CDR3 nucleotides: TGTGCCAGTAGTATAGTACTAGTTGCCTACAATGAGCAGTTCTTC. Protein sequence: CASSIVLVAYNEQFF.

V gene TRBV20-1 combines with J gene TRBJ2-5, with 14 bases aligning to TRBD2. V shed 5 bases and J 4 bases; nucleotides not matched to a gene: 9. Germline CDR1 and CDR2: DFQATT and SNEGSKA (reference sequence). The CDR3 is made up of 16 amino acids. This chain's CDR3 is CSAPLGLAGEGETQYF. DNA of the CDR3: TGCAGTGCTCCTCTGGGACTAGCGGGGGAAGGAGAGACCCAGTACTTC.

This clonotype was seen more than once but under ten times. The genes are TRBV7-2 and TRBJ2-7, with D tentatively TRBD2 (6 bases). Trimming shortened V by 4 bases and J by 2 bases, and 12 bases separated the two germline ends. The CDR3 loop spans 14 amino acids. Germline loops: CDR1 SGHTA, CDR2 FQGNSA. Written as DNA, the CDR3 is TGTGCCAGCAGCTCCTTCCCGGGGGCCTACGAGCAGTACTTC. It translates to CASSSFPGAYEQYF.

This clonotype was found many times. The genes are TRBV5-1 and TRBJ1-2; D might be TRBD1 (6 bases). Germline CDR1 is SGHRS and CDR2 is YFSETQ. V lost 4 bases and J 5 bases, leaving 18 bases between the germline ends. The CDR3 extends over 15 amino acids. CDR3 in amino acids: CASSVSPTGAYGYTF. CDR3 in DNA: TGCGCCAGCAGCGTGTCACCCACGGGGGCGTATGGCTACACCTTC.

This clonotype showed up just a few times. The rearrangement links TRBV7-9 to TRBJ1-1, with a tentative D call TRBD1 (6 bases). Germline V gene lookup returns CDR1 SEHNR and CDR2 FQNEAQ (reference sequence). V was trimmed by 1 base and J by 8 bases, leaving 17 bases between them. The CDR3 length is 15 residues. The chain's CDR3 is CASSLVGSIGGEAFF. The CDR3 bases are TGTGCCAGCAGCTTAGTAGGCTCGATAGGGGGGGAAGCTTTCTTT.

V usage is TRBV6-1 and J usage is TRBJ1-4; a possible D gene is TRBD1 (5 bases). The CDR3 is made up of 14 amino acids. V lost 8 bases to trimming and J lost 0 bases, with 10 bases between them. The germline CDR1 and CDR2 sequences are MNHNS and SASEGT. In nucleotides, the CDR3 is TGTGCCAGCCGAGGGGCTGCAACTAATGAAAAACTGTTTTTT. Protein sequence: CASRGAATNEKLFF.

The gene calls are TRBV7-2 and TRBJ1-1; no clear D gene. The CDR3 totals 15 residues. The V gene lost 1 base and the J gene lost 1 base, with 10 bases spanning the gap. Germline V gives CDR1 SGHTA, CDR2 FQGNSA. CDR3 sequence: CASSLGGRRNTEAFF. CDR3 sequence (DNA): TGTGCCAGCAGCTTAGGGGGTAGGAGGAACACTGAAGCTTTCTTT. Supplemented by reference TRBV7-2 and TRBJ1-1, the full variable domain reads GAGVSQSPSNKVTEKGKDVELRCDPISGHTALYWYRQSLGQGLEFLIYFQGNSAPDKSGLPSDRFSAERTGGSVSTLTIQRTQQEDSAVYLCASSLGGRRNTEAFFGQGTRLTVV.

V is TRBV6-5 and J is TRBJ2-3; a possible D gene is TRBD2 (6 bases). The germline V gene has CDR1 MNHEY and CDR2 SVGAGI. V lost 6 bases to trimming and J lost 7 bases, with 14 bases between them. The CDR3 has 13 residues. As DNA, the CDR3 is TGTGCCAGCAGAGACGCGGCGGGGCATACGCAGTATTTT. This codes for CASRDAAGHTQYF.

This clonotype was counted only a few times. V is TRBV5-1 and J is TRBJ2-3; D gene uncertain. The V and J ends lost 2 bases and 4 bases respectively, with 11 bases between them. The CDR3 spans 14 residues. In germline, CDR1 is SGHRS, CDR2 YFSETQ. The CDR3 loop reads CASSFSSNPDTQYF. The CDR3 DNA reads TGCGCCAGCAGCTTTTCCAGCAACCCAGATACGCAGTATTTT.

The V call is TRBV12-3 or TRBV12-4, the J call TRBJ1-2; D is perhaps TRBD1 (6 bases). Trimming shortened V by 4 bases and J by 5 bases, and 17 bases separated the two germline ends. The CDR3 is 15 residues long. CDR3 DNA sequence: TGTGCCAGCAGTTATACCGGGACAAGTGCGTATGGCTACACCTTC. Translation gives CASSYTGTSAYGYTF.

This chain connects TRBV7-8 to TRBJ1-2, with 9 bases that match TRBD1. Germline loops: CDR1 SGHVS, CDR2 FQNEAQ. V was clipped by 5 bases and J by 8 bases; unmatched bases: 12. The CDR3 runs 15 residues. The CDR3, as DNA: TGTGCCAGCAGCCGACGGGACAGGGATAAACTGGGCTACACCTTC. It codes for CASSRRDRDKLGYTF.

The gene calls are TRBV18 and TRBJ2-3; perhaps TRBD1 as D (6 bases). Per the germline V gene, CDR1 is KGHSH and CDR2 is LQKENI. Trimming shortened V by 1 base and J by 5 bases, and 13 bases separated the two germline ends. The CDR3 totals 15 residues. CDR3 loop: CASSPRAGGGDTQYF. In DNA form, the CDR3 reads TGTGCCAGCTCACCACGAGCTGGGGGCGGAGATACGCAGTATTTT.

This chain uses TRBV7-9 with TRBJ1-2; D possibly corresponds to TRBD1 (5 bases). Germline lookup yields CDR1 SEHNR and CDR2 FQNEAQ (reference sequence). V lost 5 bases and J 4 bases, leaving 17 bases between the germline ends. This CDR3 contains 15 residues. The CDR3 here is CASSPGQGRGYGYTF. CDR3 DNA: TGTGCCAGCAGCCCTGGGCAGGGTCGAGGCTATGGCTACACCTTC.

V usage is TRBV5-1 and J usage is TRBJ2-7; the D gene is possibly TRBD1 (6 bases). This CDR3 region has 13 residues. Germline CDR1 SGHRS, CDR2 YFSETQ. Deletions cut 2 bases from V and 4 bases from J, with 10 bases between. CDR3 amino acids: CASSLKQGYEQYF. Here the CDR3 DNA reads TGCGCCAGCAGCTTAAAACAGGGTTACGAGCAGTACTTC.

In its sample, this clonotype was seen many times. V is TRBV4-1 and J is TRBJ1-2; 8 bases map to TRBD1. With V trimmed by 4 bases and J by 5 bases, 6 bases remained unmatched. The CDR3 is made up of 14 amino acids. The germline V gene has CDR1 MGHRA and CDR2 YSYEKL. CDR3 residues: CASSPVTGEYGYTF. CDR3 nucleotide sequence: TGCGCCAGCAGCCCGGTGACAGGGGAATATGGCTACACCTTC.

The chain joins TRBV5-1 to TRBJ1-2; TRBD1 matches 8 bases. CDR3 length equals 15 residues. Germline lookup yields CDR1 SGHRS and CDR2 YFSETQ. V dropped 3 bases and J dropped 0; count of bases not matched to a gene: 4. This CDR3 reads CASSSTGGANYGYTF. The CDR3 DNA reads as TGCGCCAGCAGCTCTACAGGGGGTGCTAACTATGGCTACACCTTC.

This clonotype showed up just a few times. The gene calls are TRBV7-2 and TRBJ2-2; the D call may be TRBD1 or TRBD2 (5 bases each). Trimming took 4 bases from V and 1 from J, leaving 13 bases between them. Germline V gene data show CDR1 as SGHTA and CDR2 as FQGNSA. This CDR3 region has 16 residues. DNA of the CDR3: TGTGCCAGCAGCTACCGGGACCCAAGGAACACCGGGGAGCTGTTTTTT. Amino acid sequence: CASSYRDPRNTGELFF.

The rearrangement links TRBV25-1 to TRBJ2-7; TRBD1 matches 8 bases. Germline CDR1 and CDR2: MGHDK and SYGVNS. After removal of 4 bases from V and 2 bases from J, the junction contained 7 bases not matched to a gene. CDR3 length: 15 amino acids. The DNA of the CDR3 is TGTGCCAGCAGTGCACAAGGGACAGGCGCCTACGAGCAGTACTTC. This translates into CASSAQGTGAYEQYF.